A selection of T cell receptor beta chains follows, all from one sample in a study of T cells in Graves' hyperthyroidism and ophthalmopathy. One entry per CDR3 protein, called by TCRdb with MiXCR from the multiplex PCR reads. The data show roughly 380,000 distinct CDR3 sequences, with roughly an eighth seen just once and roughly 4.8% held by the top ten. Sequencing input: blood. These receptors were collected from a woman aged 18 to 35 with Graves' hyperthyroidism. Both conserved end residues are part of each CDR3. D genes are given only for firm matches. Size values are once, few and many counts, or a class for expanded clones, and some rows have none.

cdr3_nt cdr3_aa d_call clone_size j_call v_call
TGTGCCAGCAGCTCGGCTGCGGTCTACGAGCAGTACTTC CASSSAAVYEQYF - few TRBJ2-7 TRBV5-6
TGTGCCAGCAGTTCTACCGGGACTAGCGTTGCCTACGAGCAGTACTTC CASSSTGTSVAYEQYF TRBD2 many TRBJ2-7 TRBV12-3/TRBV12-4
TGTGCCAGCAGCTTACGGGACAGCGGAAACACCATATATTTT CASSLRDSGNTIYF TRBD1 many TRBJ1-3 TRBV11-1
TGTGCCAGTAGGAACGTACGGGGCAATCAGCCCCAGCATTTT CASRNVRGNQPQHF - few TRBJ1-5 TRBV19
TGCAGTGCTGGATCGGGACAGCTGAATGAAAAACTGTTTTTT CSAGSGQLNEKLFF TRBD1 many TRBJ1-4 TRBV20-1
TGTGCCAGCAGAACCGGGACAGGACCCTACAATGAGCAGTTCTTC CASRTGTGPYNEQFF TRBD1 many TRBJ2-1 TRBV6-2/TRBV6-3
TGCGCCAGCAGCCAAGATCGGCAGTACTACGAGCAGTACTTC CASSQDRQYYEQYF - many TRBJ2-7 TRBV4-1
TGCGCCAGCAGCTTGGCCGGGACTAGCGGGGATCCCAGATACTTC CASSLAGTSGDPRYF TRBD2 - TRBJ2-5 TRBV5-1
TGTGCCAGTAGCTACGGACAGGGGAACTCGTACGAGCAGTACTTC CASSYGQGNSYEQYF TRBD1 - TRBJ2-7 TRBV19
TGTGCCAGCATCAGAGGGAGTTCGATACTCTCCTACAATGAGCAGTTCTTC CASIRGSSILSYNEQFF - - TRBJ2-1 TRBV5-6
TGTGCCAGCAGTTTATTACCAGAATCCTACGAGCAGTACTTC CASSLLPESYEQYF - many TRBJ2-7 TRBV12-3/TRBV12-4
TGTGCCAGCAGCTTAACGGGCAGTGGCTCCTACGAGCAGTACTTC CASSLTGSGSYEQYF - many TRBJ2-7 TRBV7-3
TGTGCCAGCGCGGCAGGGAGCTCTGGAAACACCATATATTTT CASAAGSSGNTIYF - - TRBJ1-3 TRBV11-2
TGTGCCAGCAGCAGCTCTAGCGTGTCTTCTGCGGGGGAGCTGTTTTTT CASSSSSVSSAGELFF - few TRBJ2-2 TRBV9
TGTGCCAGCAGCTTGGCAAGTGGGACTAGCGGGAGAGGGTCCTACAATGAGCAGTTCTTC CASSLASGTSGRGSYNEQFF TRBD2 few TRBJ2-1 TRBV7-8
TGCAGTGCTAGAGATGGGAGTGCGAACTATGGCTACACCTTC CSARDGSANYGYTF - many TRBJ1-2 TRBV20-1
TGTGCCAGCAGTTTATACATAAGCTACGGGGAGACCCAGTACTTC CASSLYISYGETQYF - many TRBJ2-5 TRBV28
TGCAGTGGAGCCCCTTGGAGGGAGGACTCCTACGAGCAGTACTTC CSGAPWREDSYEQYF - many TRBJ2-7 TRBV20-1
TGTGCCAGCAGTTTTTTGACTCCGGGATCCTTCGGAGGCTACACCTTC CASSFLTPGSFGGYTF - - TRBJ1-2 TRBV12-3/TRBV12-4
TGTGCCACCAATCCGCCCCAAGGCGGCTACACCTTC CATNPPQGGYTF - - TRBJ1-2 TRBV24-1
TGTGCCAGCACCCTACCCGGGGGGCGGGAAGCTTTCTTT CASTLPGGREAFF - - TRBJ1-1 TRBV6-1
TGTGCCAGCTCCGGGACAGGGGACCACCGGGAGCTGTTTTTT CASSGTGDHRELFF TRBD1 many TRBJ2-2 TRBV4-2
TGTGCCAGCAGTTCGGCCTTTATTTCCTACGAGCAGTACTTC CASSSAFISYEQYF - many TRBJ2-7 TRBV6-1
TGTGCCAGCAGCCGTTCCGCCGCCCCAGATACGCAGTATTTT CASSRSAAPDTQYF - - TRBJ2-3 TRBV27
TGTGCCAGCAGTGTACGACAGGGTTCTTTCACTGAAGCTTTCTTT CASSVRQGSFTEAFF TRBD1 many TRBJ1-1 TRBV6-1
TGTGCCAGTAGTATAGTGGGACAGCGGGCTGACTATGGCTACACCTTC CASSIVGQRADYGYTF TRBD1 few TRBJ1-2 TRBV19
TGTGCCAGCAGCTTAATAGCGGGAGGGCTGGGGGGGGATGAGCAGTTCTTC CASSLIAGGLGGDEQFF TRBD2 - TRBJ2-1 TRBV11-2
TGTGCCAGCAGCCTCCCGGGACTAGCGGGATACAATGAGCAGTTCTTC CASSLPGLAGYNEQFF TRBD2 many TRBJ2-1 TRBV28
TGCGCCAGCAGCGAGTACCGGGGAAGTGAAAAACTGTTTTTT CASSEYRGSEKLFF - - TRBJ1-4 TRBV5-1
TGCAGCGTTGCCTCATTACCGGGACAGCAGTACTTC CSVASLPGQQYF - few TRBJ2-7 TRBV29-1
TGTGCCATCAGCTTCAGGGGGGACACTGAAGCTTTCTTT CAISFRGDTEAFF TRBD1 many TRBJ1-1 TRBV10-3
TGCAGTGCTAGAGATTCAGCGGCAGGGGGGAACACTGAAGCTTTCTTT CSARDSAAGGNTEAFF TRBD1 many TRBJ1-1 TRBV20-1
TGTGCCAGCAGCCCACTAGCCGGGCCTAGCGGGAGGGGGTCCTACAATGAGCAGTTCTTC CASSPLAGPSGRGSYNEQFF TRBD2 many TRBJ2-1 TRBV5-5
TGTGCCAGCAGTTACGGGGGCGCGACCGGGGAGCTGTTTTTT CASSYGGATGELFF - few TRBJ2-2 TRBV6-2/TRBV6-3
TGCAGTGCTCACGCAGGGGGCAGTGATGGCAATCAGCCCCAGCATTTT CSAHAGGSDGNQPQHF TRBD1 - TRBJ1-5 TRBV20-1
TGTGCCAGCAGTTTAGTCGGCGGGGGGTACGAGCAGTACTTC CASSLVGGGYEQYF TRBD2 many TRBJ2-7 TRBV27
TGTGCCAGTAGTGAGAGCGGGAGGGCCCGTGAGACCCAGTACTTC CASSESGRARETQYF TRBD2 few TRBJ2-5 TRBV19
TGTGCCAGCACCCCGAACACCGGGGAGCTGTTTTTT CASTPNTGELFF - - TRBJ2-2 TRBV28
TGTGCCAGCACATTACAGGGTCTGAACACTGAAGCTTTCTTT CASTLQGLNTEAFF - - TRBJ1-1 TRBV5-4
TGTGCCTGGAGTGTGGGTGGAGCCACTGAAGCTTTCTTT CAWSVGGATEAFF - - TRBJ1-1 TRBV30
TGTGCCAGCAGCAGATGGGACAGGGAGACCTCCGTAGCTAACTATGGCTACACCTTC CASSRWDRETSVANYGYTF TRBD1 many TRBJ1-2 TRBV4-2
TGTGCCAGCAGCCCCAGAGCGCGGGACCGACGGCCCAATGAGCAGTTCTTC CASSPRARDRRPNEQFF - many TRBJ2-1 TRBV11-2
TGCGCCAGCAGCTTGGAATTAAGGGACACTACCGGGGAGCTGTTTTTT CASSLELRDTTGELFF - few TRBJ2-2 TRBV5-1
TGTGCCAGCAGATCAGGGGCATCCGGGACCCAGTACTTC CASRSGASGTQYF - many TRBJ2-5 TRBV28
TGCGCCAGCAAGGTGAGCGCTGAAGCTTTCTTT CASKVSAEAFF - many TRBJ1-1 TRBV10-2
TGTGCTAGTGTTGGGGTAGCGGGAGGTTTTGAGCAGTTCTTC CASVGVAGGFEQFF TRBD2 - TRBJ2-1 TRBV12-5
TGTGCCAGCAGTGGGGGGCGCGAGGAGACCCAGTACTTC CASSGGREETQYF - many TRBJ2-5 TRBV5-8
TGTGCCAGCAGCTTCCACCTAGTAGAAGAGCAGTTCTTC CASSFHLVEEQFF - - TRBJ2-1 TRBV11-2
TGTGCCAGCAGCGTAGCGACTAGCGGGAATTCCTACGAGCAGTACTTC CASSVATSGNSYEQYF TRBD2 few TRBJ2-7 TRBV9
TGTGCCAGCAGTTTAGGTAGCGGGAGCTACAATGAGCAGTTCTTC CASSLGSGSYNEQFF TRBD2 many TRBJ2-1 TRBV12-3/TRBV12-4
TGTGCCAGCAGTTTGTTCCTGGGACAGGGAAAAGAGACCCAGTACTTC CASSLFLGQGKETQYF TRBD1 - TRBJ2-5 TRBV27